The TCR beta chain under discussion was sequenced for a study of Graves' ophthalmopathy and Graves' hyperthyroidism. Study in general: If no ophthalmopathy appeared within 18 months of follow-up, hyperthyroidism was termed stable.

Clinical symptoms, serum thyroxine, TRAb, thyroid ultrasound and orbital computed tomography were relied on for diagnosis. Transcripts of RNA were the source for amplifying TCR beta CDR3 regions. Following a first-round RT-PCR that used HTBI primers, a second-round multiplex PCR was carried out. TCRdb used MiXCR to reprocess the multiplex PCR reads, holding one entry per CDR3 protein. The sample includes 580,000 or so distinct CDR3 sequences, about 35% of them seen just once. The sequencing input was peripheral blood or thyroid tissue (not recorded which). The receptor was derived from an adult man with Graves' hyperthyroidism.

The CDR3 reads CASFDANYGYTF. DNA of the CDR3: TGTGCCAGCTTTGATGCTAACTATGGCTACACCTTC. The chain has TRBV25-1 and TRBJ1-2; the D is unclear. This CDR3 contains 12 residues. In germline, CDR1 is MGHDK, CDR2 SYGVNS. With 8 bases removed from V and 0 bases from J, the gap between germline ends came to 7 bases.